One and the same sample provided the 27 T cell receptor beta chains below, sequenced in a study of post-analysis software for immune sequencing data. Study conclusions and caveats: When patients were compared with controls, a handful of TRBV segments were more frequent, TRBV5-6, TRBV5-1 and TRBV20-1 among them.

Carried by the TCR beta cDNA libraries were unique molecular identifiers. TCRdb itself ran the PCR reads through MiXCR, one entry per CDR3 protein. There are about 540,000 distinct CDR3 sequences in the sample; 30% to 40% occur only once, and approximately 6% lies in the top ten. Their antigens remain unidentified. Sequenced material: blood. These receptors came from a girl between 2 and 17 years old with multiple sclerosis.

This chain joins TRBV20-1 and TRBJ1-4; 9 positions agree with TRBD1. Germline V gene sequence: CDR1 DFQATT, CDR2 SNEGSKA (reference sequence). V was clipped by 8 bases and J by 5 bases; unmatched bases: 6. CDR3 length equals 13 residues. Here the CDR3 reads CSTEDRGNEKLFF. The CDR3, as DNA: TGCAGTACGGAGGACAGGGGCAATGAAAAACTGTTTTTT.

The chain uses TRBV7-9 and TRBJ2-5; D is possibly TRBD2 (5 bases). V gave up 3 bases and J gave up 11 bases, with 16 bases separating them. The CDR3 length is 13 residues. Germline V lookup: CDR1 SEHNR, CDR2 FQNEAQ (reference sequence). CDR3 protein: CASSLGPGWEQYF. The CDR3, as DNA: TGTGCCAGCAGCTTGGGCCCCGGATGGGAGCAGTACTTC.

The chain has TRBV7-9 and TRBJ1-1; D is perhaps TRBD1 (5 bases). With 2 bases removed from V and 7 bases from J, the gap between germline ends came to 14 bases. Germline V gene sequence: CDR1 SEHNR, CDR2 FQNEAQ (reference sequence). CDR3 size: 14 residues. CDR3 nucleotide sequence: TGTGCCAGCAGCTTACTTAAGGGGAGAAATGAAGCTTTCTTT. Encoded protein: CASSLLKGRNEAFF.

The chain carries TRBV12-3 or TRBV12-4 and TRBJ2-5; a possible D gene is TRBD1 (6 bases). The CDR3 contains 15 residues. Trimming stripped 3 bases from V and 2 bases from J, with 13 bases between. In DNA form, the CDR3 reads TGTGCCAGCAGTTTCCTAGACAGGTTACAAGAGACCCAGTACTTC. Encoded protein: CASSFLDRLQETQYF.

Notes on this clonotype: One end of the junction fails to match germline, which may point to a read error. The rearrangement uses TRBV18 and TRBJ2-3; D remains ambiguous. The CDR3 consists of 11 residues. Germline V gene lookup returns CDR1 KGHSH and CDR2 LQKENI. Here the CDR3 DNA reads TGTGCCAACTCACCACCAAATACGCAGTATTTT. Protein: CANSPPNTQYF.

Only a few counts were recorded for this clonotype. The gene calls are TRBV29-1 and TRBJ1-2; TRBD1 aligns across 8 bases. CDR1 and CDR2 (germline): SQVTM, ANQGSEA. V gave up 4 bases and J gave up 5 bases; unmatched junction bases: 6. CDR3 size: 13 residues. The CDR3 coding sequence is TGCAGCGTTGCGGGGACAGGACTATATGGCTACACCTTC. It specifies CSVAGTGLYGYTF.

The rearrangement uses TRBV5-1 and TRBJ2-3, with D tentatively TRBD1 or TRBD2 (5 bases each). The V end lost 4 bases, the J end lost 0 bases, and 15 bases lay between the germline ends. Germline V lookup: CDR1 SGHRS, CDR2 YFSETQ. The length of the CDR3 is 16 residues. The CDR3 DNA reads TGCGCCAGCAGCCCCGTCGGGACCACCAGCACAGATACGCAGTATTTT. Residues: CASSPVGTTSTDTQYF.

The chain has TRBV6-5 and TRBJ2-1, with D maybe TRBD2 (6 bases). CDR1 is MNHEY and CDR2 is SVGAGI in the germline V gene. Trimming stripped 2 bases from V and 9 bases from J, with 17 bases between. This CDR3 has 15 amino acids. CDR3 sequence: CASSYLAGPRGEQFF. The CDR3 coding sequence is TGTGCCAGCAGTTACCTTGCGGGGCCCCGAGGTGAGCAGTTCTTC.

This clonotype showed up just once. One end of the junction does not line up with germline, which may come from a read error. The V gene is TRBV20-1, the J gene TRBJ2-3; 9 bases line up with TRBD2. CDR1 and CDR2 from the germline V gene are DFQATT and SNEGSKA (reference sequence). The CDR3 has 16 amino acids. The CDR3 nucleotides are TGCAGTACTAGAGATCGTCTAGCGGGGACCACAGATACGCAGTATTTT. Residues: CSTRDRLAGTTDTQYF.

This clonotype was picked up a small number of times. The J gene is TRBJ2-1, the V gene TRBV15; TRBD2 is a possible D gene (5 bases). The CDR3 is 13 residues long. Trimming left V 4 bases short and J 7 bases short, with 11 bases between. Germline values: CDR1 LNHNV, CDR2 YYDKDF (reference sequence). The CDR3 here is CATSINRGNEQFF. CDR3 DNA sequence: TGTGCCACCAGCATAAACAGAGGGAATGAGCAGTTCTTC. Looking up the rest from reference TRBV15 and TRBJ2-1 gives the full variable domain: DAMVIQNPRYQVTQFGKPVTLSCSQTLNHNVMYWYQQKSSQAPKLLFHYYDKDFNNEADTPDNFQSRRPNTSFCFLDIRSPGLGDTAMYLCATSINRGNEQFFGPGTRLTVL.

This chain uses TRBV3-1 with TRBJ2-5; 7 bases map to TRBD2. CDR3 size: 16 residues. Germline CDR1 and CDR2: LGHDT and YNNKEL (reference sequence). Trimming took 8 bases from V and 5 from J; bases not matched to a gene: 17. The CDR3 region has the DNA TGTGCCAGCGCCCTTAGGACTAGTGGGGTCACGGAGACCCAGTACTTC. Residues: CASALRTSGVTETQYF.

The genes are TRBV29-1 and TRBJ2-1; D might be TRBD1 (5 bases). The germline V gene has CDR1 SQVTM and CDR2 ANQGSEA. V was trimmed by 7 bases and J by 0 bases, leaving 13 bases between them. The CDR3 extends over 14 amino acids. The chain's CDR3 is CSGIRQSSYNEQFF. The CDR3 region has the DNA TGCAGCGGCATTCGACAGAGCTCCTACAATGAGCAGTTCTTC.

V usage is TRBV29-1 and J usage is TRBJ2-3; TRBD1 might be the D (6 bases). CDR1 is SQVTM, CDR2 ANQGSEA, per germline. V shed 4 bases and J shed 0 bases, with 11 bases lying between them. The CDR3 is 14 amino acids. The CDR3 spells CSVGTDGSTDTQYF. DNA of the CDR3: TGCAGCGTTGGGACAGACGGTAGCACAGATACGCAGTATTTT.

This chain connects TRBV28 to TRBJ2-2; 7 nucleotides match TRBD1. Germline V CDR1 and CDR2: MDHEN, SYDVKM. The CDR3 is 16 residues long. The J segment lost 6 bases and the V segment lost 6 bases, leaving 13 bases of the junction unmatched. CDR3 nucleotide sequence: TGTGCCAGCAGGGTCGGGGACAGCTTTTATTCCGGGGAGCTGTTTTTT. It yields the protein CASRVGDSFYSGELFF.

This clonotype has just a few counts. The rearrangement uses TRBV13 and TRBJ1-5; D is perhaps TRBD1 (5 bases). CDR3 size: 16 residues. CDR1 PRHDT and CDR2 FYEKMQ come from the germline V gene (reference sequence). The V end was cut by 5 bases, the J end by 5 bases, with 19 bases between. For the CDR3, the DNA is TGTGCCAGCAGCCTGATCCGGGGGGTTAGGGATCAGCCCCAGCATTTT. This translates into CASSLIRGVRDQPQHF.

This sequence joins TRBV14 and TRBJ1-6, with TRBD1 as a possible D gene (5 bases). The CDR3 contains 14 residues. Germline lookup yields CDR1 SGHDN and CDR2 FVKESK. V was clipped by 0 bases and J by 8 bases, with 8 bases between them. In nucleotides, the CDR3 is TGTGCCAGCAGCCAAGACCAGGGTTATTCACCCCTCCACTTT. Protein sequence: CASSQDQGYSPLHF.

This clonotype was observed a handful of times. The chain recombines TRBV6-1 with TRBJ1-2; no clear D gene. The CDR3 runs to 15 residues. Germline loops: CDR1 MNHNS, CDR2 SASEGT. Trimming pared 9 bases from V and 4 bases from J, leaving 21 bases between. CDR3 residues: CASGPARMWAYGYTF. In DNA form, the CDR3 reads TGTGCCAGTGGACCCGCCCGGATGTGGGCCTATGGCTACACCTTC.

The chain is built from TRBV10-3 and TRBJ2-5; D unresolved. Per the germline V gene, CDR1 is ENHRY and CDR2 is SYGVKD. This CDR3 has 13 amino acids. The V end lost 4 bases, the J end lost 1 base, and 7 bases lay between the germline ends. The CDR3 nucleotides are TGTGCCATCAGTGGAGGCCGCCAAGAGACCCAGTACTTC. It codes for CAISGGRQETQYF.

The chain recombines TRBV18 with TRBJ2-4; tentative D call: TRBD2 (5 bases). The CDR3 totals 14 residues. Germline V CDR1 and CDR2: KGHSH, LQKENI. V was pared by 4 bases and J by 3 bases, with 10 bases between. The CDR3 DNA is TGTGCCAGCTCACTCCCGGCGGGCAAAAACATTCAGTACTTC. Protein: CASSLPAGKNIQYF.

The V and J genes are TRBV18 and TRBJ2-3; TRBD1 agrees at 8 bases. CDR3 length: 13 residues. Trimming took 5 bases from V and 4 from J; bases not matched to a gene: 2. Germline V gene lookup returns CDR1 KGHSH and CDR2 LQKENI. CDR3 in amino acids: CASSADRADTQYF. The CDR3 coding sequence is TGTGCCAGCTCAGCGGACAGGGCAGATACGCAGTATTTT.

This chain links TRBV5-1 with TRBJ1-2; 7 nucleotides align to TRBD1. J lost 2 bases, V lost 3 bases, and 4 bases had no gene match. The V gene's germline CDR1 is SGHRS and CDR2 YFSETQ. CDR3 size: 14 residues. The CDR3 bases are TGCGCCAGCAGCTCGGGGACAGAAAACTATGGCTACACCTTC. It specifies CASSSGTENYGYTF.

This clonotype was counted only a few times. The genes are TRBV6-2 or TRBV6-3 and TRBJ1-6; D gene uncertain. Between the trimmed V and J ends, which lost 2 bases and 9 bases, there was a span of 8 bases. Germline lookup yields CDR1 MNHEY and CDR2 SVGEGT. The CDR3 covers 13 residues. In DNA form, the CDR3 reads TGTGCCAGCAGTTACGTTAGTTCTTCACCCCTCCACTTT. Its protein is CASSYVSSSPLHF.

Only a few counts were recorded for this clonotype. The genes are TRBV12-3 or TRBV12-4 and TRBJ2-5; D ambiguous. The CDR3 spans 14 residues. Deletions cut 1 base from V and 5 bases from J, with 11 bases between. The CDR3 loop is CASSLVIVGETQYF. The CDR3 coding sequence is TGTGCCAGCAGTTTAGTCATCGTGGGGGAGACCCAGTACTTC.

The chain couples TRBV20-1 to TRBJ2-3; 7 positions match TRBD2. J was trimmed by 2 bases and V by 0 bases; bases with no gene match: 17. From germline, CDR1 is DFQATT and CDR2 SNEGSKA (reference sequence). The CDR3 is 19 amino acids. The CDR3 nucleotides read TGCAGTGCTAGAGATCGCCCCCTAATTAGCGGGCTTAACACAGATACGCAGTATTTT. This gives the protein CSARDRPLISGLNTDTQYF.

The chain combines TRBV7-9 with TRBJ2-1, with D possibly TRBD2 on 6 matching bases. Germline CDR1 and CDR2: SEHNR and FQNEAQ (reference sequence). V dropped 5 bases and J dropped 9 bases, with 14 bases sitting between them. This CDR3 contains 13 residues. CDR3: CASSQLGRGEQFF. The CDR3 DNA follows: TGTGCCAGCAGCCAACTGGGGCGGGGTGAGCAGTTCTTC.

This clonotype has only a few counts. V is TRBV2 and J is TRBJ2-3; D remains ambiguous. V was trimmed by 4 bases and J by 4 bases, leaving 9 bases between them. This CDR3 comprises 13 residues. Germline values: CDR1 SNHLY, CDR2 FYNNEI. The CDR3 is CASSGDKADTQYF. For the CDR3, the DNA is TGTGCCAGCAGTGGAGACAAAGCAGATACGCAGTATTTT.

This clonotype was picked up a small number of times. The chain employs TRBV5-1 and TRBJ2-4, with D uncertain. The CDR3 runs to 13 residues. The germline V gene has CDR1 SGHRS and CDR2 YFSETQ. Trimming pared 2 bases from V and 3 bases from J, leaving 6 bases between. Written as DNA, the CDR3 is TGCGCCAGCAGCTTTGGGGACAAAAACATTCAGTACTTC. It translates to CASSFGDKNIQYF.